This paragraph reports one T cell receptor (beta chain). Germline V gene sequence: CDR1 GTSNPN, CDR2 SVGIG (reference sequence). The V end lost 3 bases, the J end lost 5 bases, and 11 bases lay between the germline ends. This CDR3 has 13 residues. This sample is drawn from a study of T cells in Graves' hyperthyroidism and ophthalmopathy. RNA transcripts gave rise to amplified TCR beta CDR3 regions. The HTBI primer set served for first-round RT-PCR of the TCR CDR3. TCRdb reprocessed the multiplex PCR reads via MiXCR and lists one record per CDR3 protein. This table has about 560,000 distinct CDR3 sequences, roughly 17% appearing once.

Sequenced sample: blood. The chain recombines TRBV30 with TRBJ2-1; maybe TRBD2 (6 bases). The TCR sequence derives from a woman between 18 and 29 years old with Graves' hyperthyroidism. CDR3 protein: CAWRGLAHNEQFF. CDR3 DNA: TGTGCCTGGAGAGGGCTAGCGCACAATGAGCAGTTCTTC. The full variable domain, with the rest looked up from reference TRBV30 and TRBJ2-1, is SQTIHQWPATLVQPVGSPLSLECTVEGTSNPNLYWYRQAAGRGLQLLFYSVGIGQISSEVPQNLSASRPQDRQFILSSKKLLLSDSGFYLCAWRGLAHNEQFFGPGTRLTVL.